The 21 T cell receptor beta chains listed next were all sequenced from one sample in a study of blood T cell repertoires in COVID-19. Profiled with immunoSEQ multiplex PCR; TCRdb holds only in-frame clones, not every one. Of fewer than 150,000 clones detected, 87% appear once; the ten largest clones hold roughly 8.2%. Sequencing input: peripheral blood. The receptors originated from a human donor in a cohort sampled during active COVID-19.

The chain has TRBV6-5 and TRBJ1-2, with 7 bases aligning to TRBD1. J lost 2 bases, V lost 5 bases, and 5 bases had no gene match. The CDR3 loop spans 14 amino acids. Germline V gene lookup returns CDR1 MNHEY and CDR2 SVGAGI. CDR3 residues: CASSRDRDNYGYTF. The CDR3 nucleotides read TGTGCCAGCAGTCGGGACAGAGACAACTATGGCTACACCTTC.

This sequence joins TRBV5-1 and TRBJ2-2; possibly TRBD2 for D (7 bases). This CDR3 has 15 residues. With 4 bases removed from V and 3 bases from J, the gap between germline ends came to 13 bases. Germline V gene sequence: CDR1 SGHRS, CDR2 YFSETQ. CDR3 sequence (DNA): TGCGCCAGCAGCACCCGGGGGGCGGACACCGGGGAGCTGTTTTTT. Translated: CASSTRGADTGELFF.

The V gene is TRBV29-1, the J gene TRBJ2-2; weak D call: TRBD2 (5 bases). This CDR3 is built from 13 residues. V was trimmed by 3 bases and J by 5 bases, leaving 10 bases between them. Germline V gives CDR1 SQVTM, CDR2 ANQGSEA. CDR3 bases: TGCAGCGTTGAGACAACTAGTACCGGGGAGCTGTTTTTT. Its protein is CSVETTSTGELFF.

V gene TRBV7-8 combines with J gene TRBJ2-2, with D unclear. CDR3 length: 15 amino acids. Trimming pared 4 bases from V and 1 base from J, leaving 10 bases between. Germline CDR1 SGHVS, CDR2 FQNEAQ. CDR3 sequence: CASSSLAQNTGELFF. DNA of the CDR3: TGTGCCAGCAGCTCATTGGCACAGAACACCGGGGAGCTGTTTTTT.

The chain combines TRBV30 with TRBJ2-7, with 9 bases matching TRBD1. Germline CDR1 is GTSNPN and CDR2 is SVGIG (reference sequence). The CDR3 is made up of 17 amino acids. V lost 0 bases, J lost 3 bases, and 12 bases stayed unmatched. DNA for the CDR3: TGTGCCTGGAGTGTAGGGGGGGGACAGGGAGCCCACTACGAGCAGTACTTC. This gives the protein CAWSVGGGQGAHYEQYF.

The chain couples TRBV4-1 to TRBJ1-6, with 10 bases identical to TRBD1. V gave up 3 bases and J gave up 7 bases; unmatched junction bases: 3. Germline lookup yields CDR1 MGHRA and CDR2 YSYEKL. The CDR3 length is 15 residues. CDR3 nucleotides: TGCGCCAGCAGCCAGGACAGGGGGGCGAATTCACCCCTCCACTTT. The encoded protein is CASSQDRGANSPLHF.

This chain links TRBV9 with TRBJ2-7; D might be TRBD2 (6 bases). The V end lost 0 bases, the J end lost 2 bases, and 18 bases lay between the germline ends. From germline, CDR1 is SGDLS and CDR2 YYNGEE. The CDR3 is 17 residues long. CDR3 sequence reads: CASSVGASDDGPYEQYF. Written as DNA, the CDR3 is TGTGCCAGCAGCGTAGGCGCTAGCGATGATGGTCCCTACGAGCAGTACTTC.

This rearrangement joins TRBV19 to TRBJ1-5; 8 positions match TRBD1. V lost 9 bases, J lost 7 bases, and 14 bases stayed unmatched. CDR1 and CDR2 from the germline V gene are LNHDA and SQIVND (reference sequence). This CDR3 contains 15 residues. The CDR3 bases are TGTGCCAGCAGTGGGGCGACAGGGGCTGGGCAGCCCCAGCATTTT. Amino acids: CASSGATGAGQPQHF.

The chain links TRBV11-2 to TRBJ2-2; possibly TRBD1 for D (5 bases). The ends were cut back, 3 bases at V and 7 bases at J, with 12 bases in the middle. Germline V gives CDR1 SGHAT, CDR2 FQNNGV. The CDR3 sequence is 14 residues long. In DNA, the CDR3 is TGTGCCAGCAGCTTTGTCCAGGGCGTCGGGGAGCTGTTTTTT. Translation gives CASSFVQGVGELFF.

The chain joins TRBV6-5 to TRBJ2-7; a possible D gene is TRBD1 (5 bases). This CDR3 region has 13 residues. The germline V gene has CDR1 MNHEY and CDR2 SVGAGI. Trimming left V 2 bases short and J 3 bases short, with 8 bases between. This CDR3 reads CASSYRQGYEQYF. DNA for the CDR3: TGTGCCAGCAGTTACCGGCAGGGCTACGAGCAGTACTTC.

This clone counts as medium-sized. In DNA, the CDR3 is TGTGCCAGCAGCCGAGCGGTAGGGGGCTTTTACGAGCAGTACTTC. Its protein product is CASSRAVGGFYEQYF. This chain connects TRBV3-1 (or the pseudogene TRBV3-2) to TRBJ2-7; TRBD1 matches 7 bases. Germline values: CDR1 LGHDT, CDR2 YNNKEL (reference sequence). There are 15 residues in the CDR3. Trimming took 4 bases from V and 4 from J; bases not matched to a gene: 10.

In DNA form, the CDR3 reads TGTGCCAGCGGAGGAAGGCCCTCGGAGACCCAGTACTTC. Translation gives CASGGRPSETQYF. The V gene is TRBV2, the J gene TRBJ2-5, with D possibly matching TRBD2 (5 bases). The CDR3 has 13 amino acids. Trimming removed 8 bases at V and 5 bases at J, with 15 bases between. Germline CDR1 is SNHLY and CDR2 is FYNNEI.

The gene calls are TRBV29-1 and TRBJ1-3; 10 nucleotides line up with TRBD1. This CDR3 is built from 19 residues. Germline-derived CDR1 and CDR2 are SQVTM and ANQGSEA. V shed 7 bases and J 1 base; nucleotides not matched to a gene: 19. The CDR3 bases are TGCAGCGCGGACTTTACGAATCCGCCGGGACAGGGGTCTGGAAACACCATATATTTT. Its protein product is CSADFTNPPGQGSGNTIYF.

The sample holds one count of this clone. This sequence joins TRBV7-2 and TRBJ1-5, with a possible D match to TRBD1 (5 bases). This CDR3 region has 14 residues. From germline, CDR1 is SGHTA and CDR2 FQGNSA. Trimming shortened V by 0 bases and J by 2 bases, and 5 bases separated the two germline ends. CDR3: CASSLAGGNQPQHF. The CDR3 DNA follows: TGTGCCAGCAGCTTAGCAGGGGGCAATCAGCCCCAGCATTTT. Full variable domain (remainder filled in from reference TRBV7-2 and TRBJ1-5): GAGVSQSPSNKVTEKGKDVELRCDPISGHTALYWYRQSLGQGLEFLIYFQGNSAPDKSGLPSDRFSAERTGGSVSTLTIQRTQQEDSAVYLCASSLAGGNQPQHFGDGTRLSIL.

The chain combines TRBV14 with TRBJ1-1; unclear D gene. Looked up from germline, CDR1 is SGHDN and CDR2 is FVKESK. The CDR3 is 13 residues long. V was trimmed by 4 bases and J by 3 bases, leaving 9 bases between them. The CDR3, as DNA: TGTGCCAGCAGCCCTCTAATGGACACTGAAGCTTTCTTT. This translates into CASSPLMDTEAFF.

The J gene is TRBJ2-7, the V gene TRBV7-8, with 10 nucleotides matching TRBD2. Trimming cost V 2 bases and J 5 bases; bases outside gene matches: 9. Germline V gene data show CDR1 as SGHVS and CDR2 as FQNEAQ. The CDR3 has 16 amino acids. The CDR3 DNA follows: TGTGCCAGCAGCTTATTGAGCGGGAGGGCCGGAAACGAGCAGTACTTC. It codes for CASSLLSGRAGNEQYF.

This chain links TRBV7-9 with TRBJ2-1; D is uncertain. CDR1 is SEHNR and CDR2 is FQNEAQ in the germline V gene (reference sequence). V was clipped by 5 bases and J by 0 bases, with 14 bases between them. The CDR3 consists of 16 residues. CDR3 DNA sequence: TGTGCCAGCAGCCCTCCAGGTCAGAGCTCCTACAATGAGCAGTTCTTC. It encodes CASSPPGQSSYNEQFF.

This clone was counted a few times. The chain recombines TRBV10-2 with TRBJ1-5, with 7 bases fitting TRBD1. Looked up from germline, CDR1 is WSHSY and CDR2 is SAAADI. The CDR3 is made up of 15 amino acids. Trimming took 3 bases from V and 1 from J; bases not matched to a gene: 3. The CDR3 reads CASSDTGVSNQPQHF. CDR3 nucleotide sequence: TGCGCCAGCAGTGATACAGGGGTGAGCAATCAGCCCCAGCATTTT.

The rearrangement links TRBV19 to TRBJ2-2; 8 bases are a match to TRBD1. J lost 6 bases, V lost 3 bases, and 3 bases had no gene match. In germline, CDR1 is LNHDA, CDR2 SQIVND (reference sequence). The CDR3 consists of 14 residues. CDR3 region: CASSIDRGPGELFF. Written as DNA, the CDR3 is TGTGCCAGTAGTATCGACAGGGGTCCCGGGGAGCTGTTTTTT.

The chain has TRBV6-5 and TRBJ1-2; D is uncertain. This CDR3 has 14 residues. The ends were cut back, 6 bases at V and 3 bases at J, with 14 bases in the middle. From germline, CDR1 is MNHEY and CDR2 SVGAGI. The CDR3 here is CASRSSGSYYGYTF. The CDR3 region has the DNA TGTGCCAGCAGATCCTCCGGGAGCTACTATGGCTACACCTTC.

The V gene is TRBV19, the J gene TRBJ2-5; TRBD2 matches at 10 bases. The germline V gene encodes CDR1 LNHDA and CDR2 SQIVND (reference sequence). The V and J ends lost 2 bases and 1 base, in that order; junction bases with no gene match: 1. This CDR3 comprises 15 residues. CDR3 amino acids: CASSITSGAQETQYF. CDR3 nucleotides: TGTGCCAGTAGTATAACTAGCGGGGCCCAAGAGACCCAGTACTTC. Using reference TRBV19 and TRBJ2-5 for the parts outside the CDR3, the full variable domain is DGGITQSPKYLFRKEGQNVTLSCEQNLNHDAMYWYRQDPGQGLRLIYYSQIVNDFQKGDIAEGYSVSREKKESFPLTVTSAQKNPTAFYLCASSITSGAQETQYFGPGTRLLVL.